This TCR beta chain is from a study of shared clonotypes between healthy human individuals. Genomic DNA belonging to each subset was distributed in equal measure over several immunoSEQ plates. Profiled with immunoSEQ multiplex PCR; TCRdb holds only in-frame clones, not every one. Of fewer than 400,000 clones in the sample, 74% were seen once. CDR3 length equals 15 residues. The V end lost 2 bases, the J end lost 3 bases, and 13 bases lay between the germline ends. The germline V gene encodes CDR1 SGDLS and CDR2 YYNGEE. Study-wide results and caveats: Non-shared clonotypes displayed generation probabilities falling below those of clonotypes present in all four donors. Large depth notwithstanding, sorted-subset sequencing proved incomplete by rarefaction. Generally, estimated richness proved larger in naive subsets than it did in memory subsets.

This clone showed up many times. Its specificity is unknown. The source material was memory CD4+ T cells sorted from blood. The subset here: CD45RA-negative fraction. This chain joins TRBV9 and TRBJ2-3, with D perhaps given as TRBD1 or TRBD2 (5 bases each). The source of this sequence is a young man in good health. CDR3 amino acids: CASSVGTHPTDTQYF. CDR3 in DNA: TGTGCCAGCAGCGTCGGGACCCACCCTACAGATACGCAGTATTTT.